The clone carrying this T cell receptor beta chain occurred a few times. Its antigen is currently unknown. TCRdb independently ran MiXCR on the 5' RACE reads; one entry per CDR3 protein. The sample records over 150,000 distinct CDR3 sequences, roughly 13% being singletons. The sample is drawn from a study of CD8 T cells in ankylosing spondylitis. General observations from the study: Earlier authors reported some of these motif variants in reactive arthritis synovial fluid and blood.

The CDR3 spans 13 residues. The germline gives CDR1 DFQATT, CDR2 SNEGSKA (reference sequence). The V end was cut by 0 bases, the J end by 0 bases, with 5 bases between. This sequence originates from a male donor with ankylosing spondylitis or in good health (not recorded which). The sample consisted of blood, either unsorted or a sorted T cell fraction (not recorded which). This chain connects TRBV20-1 to TRBJ1-1; D not certain. This CDR3 reads CSARESMNTEAFF. As DNA, the CDR3 is TGCAGTGCTAGAGAGAGTATGAACACTGAAGCTTTCTTT.